Listed below are T cell receptor beta chains from one sample, sequenced in a study of T cell responses to AZD1222 COVID-19 vaccine. Produced via immunoSEQ multiplex PCR; TCRdb's table is partial and in-frame only. This table holds 130,000 to 150,000 clones, around 83% found once. The sample was peripheral blood, taken on day 0 of MenACWY control vaccination. The receptors were gathered from an adult in good health. Each CDR3 is given with its conserved first and last residue. Fields, in order: clone size, V gene, D gene, J gene, CDR3 protein, CDR3 DNA. A D gene is named only where the DNA matches it firmly. A clone size is listed for some rows: how often the clone was seen (once, few, many), or a class if it is expanded.

clone_size: -; v_call: TRBV6-5; d_call: -; j_call: TRBJ1-2; cdr3_aa: CASSLYRGGQTLGYTF; cdr3_nt: TGTGCCAGCAGTTTATATCGCGGTGGACAGACCCTTGGCTACACCTTC
clone_size: once; v_call: TRBV29-1; d_call: -; j_call: TRBJ1-3; cdr3_aa: CSVRTPGNTIYF; cdr3_nt: TGCAGCGTTAGAACACCTGGAAACACCATATATTTT
clone_size: -; v_call: TRBV30; d_call: -; j_call: TRBJ1-2; cdr3_aa: CAWSFLRAARPYGYTF; cdr3_nt: TGTGCCTGGAGTTTTCTAAGAGCTGCCCGCCCCTATGGCTACACCTTC
clone_size: -; v_call: TRBV3-1/TRBV3-2; d_call: -; j_call: TRBJ2-1; cdr3_aa: CASSLFNEQFF; cdr3_nt: TGTGCCAGCAGCCTTTTTAATGAGCAGTTCTTC
clone_size: few; v_call: TRBV7-9; d_call: -; j_call: TRBJ2-3; cdr3_aa: CASSLIGGQGDTQYF; cdr3_nt: TGTGCCAGCAGCTTAATCGGGGGGCAAGGAGATACGCAGTATTTT
clone_size: -; v_call: TRBV27; d_call: TRBD1; j_call: TRBJ1-2; cdr3_aa: CASSRTGEFYGYTF; cdr3_nt: TGTGCCAGCAGTCGGACAGGGGAGTTCTATGGCTACACCTTC
clone_size: -; v_call: TRBV5-6; d_call: -; j_call: TRBJ1-2; cdr3_aa: CASSLGLGDVPNRAGYTF; cdr3_nt: TGTGCCAGCAGCTTGGGGTTGGGAGATGTCCCAAATAGGGCTGGCTACACCTTC
clone_size: -; v_call: TRBV3-1/TRBV3-2; d_call: TRBD1; j_call: TRBJ2-7; cdr3_aa: CASSDRGNDEQYF; cdr3_nt: TGTGCCAGCAGCGACAGGGGAAACGACGAGCAGTACTTC
clone_size: -; v_call: TRBV6-1; d_call: TRBD2; j_call: TRBJ2-3; cdr3_aa: CASSARLAGLSTDTQYF; cdr3_nt: TGTGCCAGCAGTGCCCGACTAGCGGGACTTAGCACAGATACGCAGTATTTT
clone_size: few; v_call: TRBV4-1; d_call: TRBD1; j_call: TRBJ1-4; cdr3_aa: CASSQYTGAPEKLFF; cdr3_nt: TGCGCCAGCAGCCAGTACACAGGGGCACCCGAAAAACTGTTTTTT
clone_size: -; v_call: TRBV5-6; d_call: -; j_call: TRBJ1-4; cdr3_aa: CASSVTDVNEKLFF; cdr3_nt: TGTGCCAGCAGCGTGACAGACGTAAATGAAAAACTGTTTTTT
clone_size: -; v_call: TRBV7-8; d_call: -; j_call: TRBJ1-6; cdr3_aa: CASSSRSGRVSPLHF; cdr3_nt: TGTGCCAGCAGCTCCCGTTCGGGCCGGGTTTCACCCCTCCACTTT
clone_size: once; v_call: TRBV27; d_call: TRBD1; j_call: TRBJ1-6; cdr3_aa: CARPGQEDSPLHF; cdr3_nt: TGTGCCAGACCGGGACAGGAAGATTCACCCCTCCACTTT
clone_size: -; v_call: TRBV9; d_call: TRBD2; j_call: TRBJ2-3; cdr3_aa: CASSVILAGGIDTQYF; cdr3_nt: TGTGCCAGCAGCGTAATTCTAGCGGGGGGTATAGATACGCAGTATTTT
clone_size: -; v_call: TRBV9; d_call: -; j_call: TRBJ1-1; cdr3_aa: CASSVEGGEAFF; cdr3_nt: TGTGCCAGCAGCGTAGAGGGGGGAGAAGCTTTCTTT
clone_size: few; v_call: TRBV19; d_call: TRBD1; j_call: TRBJ1-5; cdr3_aa: CASTTGGREQPQHF; cdr3_nt: TGTGCCAGTACCACAGGGGGCCGGGAGCAGCCCCAGCATTTT
clone_size: -; v_call: TRBV5-4; d_call: -; j_call: TRBJ2-1; cdr3_aa: CASTVRRGQGDEQFF; cdr3_nt: TGTGCCAGCACTGTCCGGAGGGGGCAAGGCGATGAGCAGTTCTTC
clone_size: -; v_call: TRBV6-5; d_call: -; j_call: TRBJ1-2; cdr3_aa: CASSRIQGSVYGYTF; cdr3_nt: TGTGCCAGCAGTCGCATACAGGGTTCCGTCTATGGCTACACCTTC
clone_size: -; v_call: TRBV14; d_call: TRBD1; j_call: TRBJ1-1; cdr3_aa: CASSPRTGAMAEAFF; cdr3_nt: TGTGCCAGCAGCCCGCGGACAGGGGCGATGGCTGAAGCTTTCTTT
clone_size: -; v_call: TRBV27; d_call: -; j_call: TRBJ2-2; cdr3_aa: CASSLVGERATGELFF; cdr3_nt: TGTGCCAGCAGTTTAGTGGGGGAAAGGGCCACCGGGGAGCTGTTTTTT
clone_size: -; v_call: TRBV6-2/TRBV6-3; d_call: -; j_call: TRBJ1-2; cdr3_aa: CASSYSLRQAEGYGYTF; cdr3_nt: TGTGCCAGCAGTTACTCTTTAAGACAGGCGGAGGGCTATGGCTACACCTTC
clone_size: -; v_call: TRBV3-1/TRBV3-2; d_call: -; j_call: TRBJ2-3; cdr3_aa: CASSQVGDTQYF; cdr3_nt: TGTGCCAGCAGCCAAGTAGGAGATACGCAGTATTTT
clone_size: -; v_call: TRBV7-8; d_call: -; j_call: TRBJ2-5; cdr3_aa: CASSTTAFGVRETQYF; cdr3_nt: TGTGCCAGCAGCACAACGGCCTTCGGGGTGAGAGAGACCCAGTACTTC
clone_size: -; v_call: TRBV18; d_call: TRBD1; j_call: TRBJ1-5; cdr3_aa: CASSTGTGGVRNQPQHF; cdr3_nt: TGTGCCAGCTCAACCGGGACAGGGGGCGTTCGCAATCAGCCCCAGCATTTT
clone_size: -; v_call: TRBV7-9; d_call: -; j_call: TRBJ2-6; cdr3_aa: CASSSDFGANVLTF; cdr3_nt: TGTGCCAGCAGCTCAGATTTCGGGGCCAACGTCCTGACTTTC
clone_size: once; v_call: TRBV19; d_call: -; j_call: TRBJ1-1; cdr3_aa: CASSIEVGAGEAFF; cdr3_nt: TGTGCCAGTAGTATAGAGGTAGGGGCTGGTGAAGCTTTCTTT
clone_size: few; v_call: TRBV2; d_call: -; j_call: TRBJ1-2; cdr3_aa: CASNGQRNYGYTF; cdr3_nt: TGTGCCAGCAATGGGCAAAGAAACTATGGCTACACCTTC
clone_size: -; v_call: TRBV5-5; d_call: TRBD1; j_call: TRBJ2-3; cdr3_aa: CASSHTRTGIGDTQYF; cdr3_nt: TGTGCCAGCAGCCATACAAGGACAGGGATCGGAGATACGCAGTATTTT
clone_size: many; v_call: TRBV5-1; d_call: -; j_call: TRBJ2-7; cdr3_aa: CASSLEPYEQYF; cdr3_nt: TGCGCCAGCAGCTTGGAACCATACGAGCAGTACTTC
clone_size: -; v_call: TRBV7-6; d_call: TRBD1; j_call: TRBJ1-2; cdr3_aa: CASSLMSGQGSYGYTF; cdr3_nt: TGTGCCAGCAGCTTAATGTCGGGACAGGGATCCTATGGCTACACCTTC
clone_size: -; v_call: TRBV5-1; d_call: TRBD2; j_call: TRBJ2-3; cdr3_aa: CASSLGGGNADTQYF; cdr3_nt: TGCGCCAGCAGCTTGGGGGGAGGGAACGCAGATACGCAGTATTTT
clone_size: once; v_call: TRBV25-1; d_call: -; j_call: TRBJ1-2; cdr3_aa: CASSAGRGWNYGYTF; cdr3_nt: TGTGCCAGCAGTGCCGGGAGGGGGTGGAACTATGGCTACACCTTC
clone_size: -; v_call: TRBV18; d_call: -; j_call: TRBJ1-2; cdr3_aa: CASSPRNAAANYGYTF; cdr3_nt: TGTGCCAGCTCACCAAGGAACGCGGCAGCTAACTATGGCTACACCTTC
clone_size: -; v_call: TRBV7-8; d_call: TRBD1; j_call: TRBJ1-3; cdr3_aa: CASSPRDSVTSGNTIYF; cdr3_nt: TGTGCCAGCAGCCCCCGGGACAGTGTGACCTCTGGAAACACCATATATTTT
clone_size: -; v_call: TRBV11-3; d_call: -; j_call: TRBJ1-6; cdr3_aa: CASSFKFQGSLSPLHF; cdr3_nt: TGTGCCAGCAGCTTCAAGTTTCAGGGTTCGTTATCACCCCTCCACTTT
clone_size: -; v_call: TRBV20-1; d_call: -; j_call: TRBJ1-1; cdr3_aa: CSASAGQRYTEAFF; cdr3_nt: TGCAGTGCTAGTGCGGGGCAACGGTACACTGAAGCTTTCTTT
clone_size: -; v_call: TRBV14; d_call: TRBD1; j_call: TRBJ2-5; cdr3_aa: CASSYYLTGQETQYF; cdr3_nt: TGTGCCAGCAGCTACTATCTGACAGGGCAAGAGACCCAGTACTTC
clone_size: -; v_call: TRBV3-1/TRBV3-2; d_call: -; j_call: TRBJ2-6; cdr3_aa: CASSQDGTASGANVLTF; cdr3_nt: TGTGCCAGCAGCCAAGATGGGACGGCCTCTGGGGCCAACGTCCTGACTTTC
clone_size: few; v_call: TRBV2; d_call: -; j_call: TRBJ1-6; cdr3_aa: CASSDSGSPLHF; cdr3_nt: TGTGCCAGCAGTGATTCGGGTTCACCCCTCCACTTT
clone_size: once; v_call: TRBV3-1/TRBV3-2; d_call: TRBD2; j_call: TRBJ2-2; cdr3_aa: CASSKTSGGWTGELFF; cdr3_nt: TGTGCCAGCAGTAAAACTAGCGGGGGTTGGACCGGGGAGCTGTTTTTT
clone_size: -; v_call: TRBV5-5; d_call: TRBD2; j_call: TRBJ2-2; cdr3_aa: CASSLLGLAGGPNTGELFF; cdr3_nt: TGTGCCAGCAGCTTGTTGGGACTAGCGGGGGGACCGAACACCGGGGAGCTGTTTTTT
clone_size: -; v_call: TRBV9; d_call: TRBD1; j_call: TRBJ2-2; cdr3_aa: CASSSRSQGMGTGELFF; cdr3_nt: TGTGCCAGCAGCTCCCGGTCACAGGGGATGGGCACCGGGGAGCTGTTTTTT
clone_size: -; v_call: TRBV4-1; d_call: -; j_call: TRBJ1-3; cdr3_aa: CASSQVITKGNTIYF; cdr3_nt: TGCGCCAGCAGCCAAGTAATTACGAAAGGAAACACCATATATTTT